This T cell receptor beta chain was recorded in a study of Ad26.COV2.S vaccination and SARS-CoV-2 variants. At the level of the study: Enrolled in COV1001, the donor was in the Ad26.COV2.S trial arm, which received the vaccine.

Measured with immunoSEQ multiplex PCR; TCRdb has only the in-frame clones, and not every one. The sample includes more than 300,000 clones, roughly 90% seen only once; the top ten take 5.5% to 7%. General study findings and limits: While placebo recipients had lower spike-specific TCR breadth, vaccine recipients had more. It was reported that spike-specific CD8+ and CD4+ T cell responses were substantially broad after vaccination.

Notes on this clone: Antigen unknown.

Trimming took 3 bases from V and 7 from J, leaving 13 bases between them. Germline V lookup: CDR1 MNHNY, CDR2 SVGAGI (reference sequence). There are 14 residues in the CDR3. The treatment: around 19 received Ad26.COV2.S at low or high dose, single or two shots; about 5 received placebo; per-sample allocation not given. It was on day 63 after the first vaccine or placebo injection that samples were taken. Ad26 vector vaccine expressed Wuhan-strain SARS-CoV-2 spike. V and J are TRBV6-6 and TRBJ1-5; D is unclear. This sequence originates from a person aged 18-60 years who received the Ad26.COV2.S COVID-19 vaccine or a placebo. The sample in question was peripheral blood, obtained in a trial of Ad26.COV2.S vaccine versus placebo. CDR3 bases: TGTGCCAGCAGTTATGTTGGGGTACAACAGCCCCAGCATTTT. Amino acids: CASSYVGVQQPQHF.